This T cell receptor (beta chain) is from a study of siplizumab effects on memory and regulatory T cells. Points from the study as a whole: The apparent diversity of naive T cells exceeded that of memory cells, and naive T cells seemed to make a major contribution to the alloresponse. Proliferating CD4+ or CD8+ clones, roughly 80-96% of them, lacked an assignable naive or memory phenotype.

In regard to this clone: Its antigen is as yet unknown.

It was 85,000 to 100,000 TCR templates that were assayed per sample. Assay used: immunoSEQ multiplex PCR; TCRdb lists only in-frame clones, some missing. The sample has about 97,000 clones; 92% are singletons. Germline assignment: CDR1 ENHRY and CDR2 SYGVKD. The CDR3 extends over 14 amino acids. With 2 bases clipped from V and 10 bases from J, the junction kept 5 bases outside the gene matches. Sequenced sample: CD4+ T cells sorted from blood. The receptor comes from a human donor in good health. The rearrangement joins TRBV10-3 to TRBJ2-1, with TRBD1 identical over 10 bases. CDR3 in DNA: TGTGCCATCAGTGAGCGACAGGGGGCTGGGGAGCAGTTCTTC. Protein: CAISERQGAGEQFF.